These 2 T cell receptor beta chains came from one sample sequenced in a study of shared clonotypes between healthy human individuals. The protocol was immunoSEQ multiplex PCR, while the TCRdb copy is restricted to in-frame clones and leaves out a portion. The sample holds 600,000 to 800,000 clones, over 55% seen once. Source material: memory CD4+ T cells sorted from blood. The subset is: CD45RA-negative fraction. The receptors originated from a woman aged 25 to 39 in good health.

This clone has just a few counts. The J gene is TRBJ1-5, the V gene TRBV6-5; D might be TRBD1 (6 bases). V lost 4 bases and J 3 bases, leaving 10 bases between the germline ends. This CDR3 region has 14 residues. Germline V gene data show CDR1 as MNHEY and CDR2 as SVGAGI. The CDR3, as DNA: TGTGCCAGCAGTTTCAACAGGGTCAATCAGCCCCAGCATTTT. Its protein is CASSFNRVNQPQHF.

The sample holds one count of this clone. The same CDR3 also results from other DNA sequences found in this sample. This chain uses TRBV28 with TRBJ2-7; D is undetermined. The CDR3 runs 12 residues. Per the germline V gene, CDR1 is MDHEN and CDR2 is SYDVKM. V shed 3 bases and J shed 3 bases, with 6 bases lying between them. The CDR3: CASSFSGYEQYF. CDR3 DNA sequence: TGTGCCAGCAGTTTCTCTGGCTACGAGCAGTACTTC.